The rows below give T cell receptor beta chains drawn from one sample of a study of blood T cell repertoires in COVID-19. The method was immunoSEQ multiplex PCR; TCRdb's version includes in-frame clones alone and lacks a portion of them. The sample consists of 300,000 to 400,000 clones, approximately 89% of them appearing once. Sequences were obtained from peripheral blood. The source of these receptors is a woman aged 18 to 35 who had recovered from COVID-19. CDR3s include the opening cysteine and the closing phenylalanine or tryptophan. The D gene is left open where the match is weak. Size is omitted from some rows. Given values are once, few, many or a class for expanded clones.

D,V,length,J,size,DNA,CDR3
NA,TRBV5-6,14,TRBJ1-2,NA,TGTGCCAGCAGCTTGCGTTGGAGGACGGGCGGCTACACCTTC,CASSLRWRTGGYTF
NA,TRBV12-3/TRBV12-4,12,TRBJ2-1,NA,TGTGCCAGCAGTTTAATCCGGGATGAGCAGTTCTTC,CASSLIRDEQFF
NA,TRBV25-1,14,TRBJ2-5,NA,TGTGCCAGCAGTAAACTTAGCGGCCAAGAGACCCAGTACTTC,CASSKLSGQETQYF
TRBD1,TRBV24-1,15,TRBJ1-2,NA,TGTGCCACCAGTGACCCGGGACAGGGTAACTATGGCTACACCTTC,CATSDPGQGNYGYTF
TRBD2,TRBV5-6,18,TRBJ2-1,NA,TGTGCCAGCAGGAGACTAGCGGGAGGGCCCCTTCCCTACAATGAGCAGTTCTTC,CASRRLAGGPLPYNEQFF
NA,TRBV3-1/TRBV3-2,19,TRBJ2-5,NA,TGTGCCAGCAGCCTCTCAAACGTTGGCTGGCGGCCCCGATGGGAGACCCAGTACTTC,CASSLSNVGWRPRWETQYF
TRBD1,TRBV18,16,TRBJ2-3,NA,TGTGCCAGCTCACCAGGGACAGGACCAAGCACAGATACGCAGTATTTT,CASSPGTGPSTDTQYF
NA,TRBV9,19,TRBJ1-2,NA,TGTGCCAGCAGCGCAACTACCAGCGAGCTCAGGGGAGCCAACTATGGCTACACCTTC,CASSATTSELRGANYGYTF
TRBD2,TRBV18,17,TRBJ2-5,NA,TGTGCCAGCTCAAGCGGCCAACTAGCGGGAGAAGCGGAGACCCAGTACTTC,CASSSGQLAGEAETQYF
TRBD2,TRBV4-1,17,TRBJ2-5,NA,TGCGCCAGCAGCCAAGTTGGCCCCGGGAGGGTCCAAGAGACCCAGTACTTC,CASSQVGPGRVQETQYF
TRBD1,TRBV9,16,TRBJ1-2,few,TGTGCCAGCAGCGTAGATCGGACAGGGGAGTTGAGTGGCTACACCTTC,CASSVDRTGELSGYTF